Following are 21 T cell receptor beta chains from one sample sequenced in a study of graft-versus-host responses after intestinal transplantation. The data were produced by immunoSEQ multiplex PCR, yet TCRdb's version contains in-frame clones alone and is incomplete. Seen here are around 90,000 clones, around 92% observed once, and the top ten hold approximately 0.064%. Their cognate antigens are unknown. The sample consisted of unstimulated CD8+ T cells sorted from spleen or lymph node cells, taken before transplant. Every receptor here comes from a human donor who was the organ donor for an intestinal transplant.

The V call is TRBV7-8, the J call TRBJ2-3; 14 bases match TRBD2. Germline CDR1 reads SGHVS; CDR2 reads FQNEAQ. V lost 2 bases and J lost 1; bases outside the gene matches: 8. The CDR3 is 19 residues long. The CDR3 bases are TGTGCCAGCAGCTTACCCGGACTAGCGGGAGGCGGTGGCACAGATACGCAGTATTTT. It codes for CASSLPGLAGGGGTDTQYF. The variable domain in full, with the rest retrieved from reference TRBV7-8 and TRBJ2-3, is GAGVSQSPRYKVAKRGQDVALRCDPISGHVSLFWYQQALGQGPEFLTYFQNEAQLDKSGLPSDRFFAERPEGSVSTLKIQRTQQEDSAVYLCASSLPGLAGGGGTDTQYFGPGTRLTVL.

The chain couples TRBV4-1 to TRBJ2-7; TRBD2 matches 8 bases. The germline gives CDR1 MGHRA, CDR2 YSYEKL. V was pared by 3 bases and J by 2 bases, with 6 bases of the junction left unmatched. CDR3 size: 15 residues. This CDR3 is CASSHPTSGTYEQYF. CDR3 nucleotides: TGCGCCAGCAGCCACCCCACTAGCGGAACCTACGAGCAGTACTTC.

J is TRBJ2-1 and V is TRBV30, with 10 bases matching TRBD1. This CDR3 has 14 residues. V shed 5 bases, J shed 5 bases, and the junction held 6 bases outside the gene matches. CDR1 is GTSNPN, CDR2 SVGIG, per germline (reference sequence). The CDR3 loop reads CAWAGTGVHNEQFF. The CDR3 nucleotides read TGTGCCTGGGCCGGGACAGGGGTCCACAATGAGCAGTTCTTC.

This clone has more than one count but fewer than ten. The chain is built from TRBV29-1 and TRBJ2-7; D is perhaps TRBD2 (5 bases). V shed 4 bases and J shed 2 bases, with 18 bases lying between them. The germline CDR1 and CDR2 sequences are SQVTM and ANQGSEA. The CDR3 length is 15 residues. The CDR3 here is CSVVPPGGPTYEQYF. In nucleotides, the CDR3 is TGCAGCGTTGTTCCCCCTGGCGGGCCAACCTACGAGCAGTACTTC.

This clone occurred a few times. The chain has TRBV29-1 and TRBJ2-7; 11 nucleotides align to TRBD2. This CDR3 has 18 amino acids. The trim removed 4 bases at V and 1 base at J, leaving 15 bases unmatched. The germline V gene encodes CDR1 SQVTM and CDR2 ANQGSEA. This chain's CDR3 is CSVGGLAGGDMFSYEQYF. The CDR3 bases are TGCAGCGTTGGTGGGCTAGCGGGAGGAGACATGTTTTCCTACGAGCAGTACTTC.

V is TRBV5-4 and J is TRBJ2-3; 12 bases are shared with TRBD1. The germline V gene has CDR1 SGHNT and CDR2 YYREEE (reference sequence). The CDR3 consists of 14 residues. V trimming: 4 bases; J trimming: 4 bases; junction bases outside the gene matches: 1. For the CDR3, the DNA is TGTGCCAGCAGCAGGGACAGGGGGCCAGATACGCAGTATTTT. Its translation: CASSRDRGPDTQYF.

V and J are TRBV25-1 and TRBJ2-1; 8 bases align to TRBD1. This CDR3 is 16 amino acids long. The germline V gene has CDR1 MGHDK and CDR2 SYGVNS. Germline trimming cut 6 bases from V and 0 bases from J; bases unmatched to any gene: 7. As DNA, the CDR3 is TGTGCCAGCAGCCATGGGACAGGCAGCTCCTACAATGAGCAGTTCTTC. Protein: CASSHGTGSSYNEQFF.

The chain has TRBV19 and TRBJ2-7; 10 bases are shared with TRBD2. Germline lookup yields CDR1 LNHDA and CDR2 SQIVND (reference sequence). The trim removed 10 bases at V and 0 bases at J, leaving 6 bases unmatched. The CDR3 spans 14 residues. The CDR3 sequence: CATSAGGPSYEQYF. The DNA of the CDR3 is TGTGCCACCTCAGCGGGGGGGCCCTCCTACGAGCAGTACTTC.

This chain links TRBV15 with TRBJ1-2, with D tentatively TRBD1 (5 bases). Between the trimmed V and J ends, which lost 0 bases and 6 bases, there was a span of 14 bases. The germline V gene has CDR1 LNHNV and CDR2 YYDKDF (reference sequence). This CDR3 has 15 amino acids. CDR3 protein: CATSRDLGLRNGYTF. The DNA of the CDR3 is TGTGCCACCAGCAGAGATTTGGGGCTTCGTAATGGCTACACCTTC.

The CDR3 nucleotides are TGTGCCAGCAGCGGCGGGACAGGGGGCTTGACAGATACGCAGTATTTT. It specifies CASSGGTGGLTDTQYF. The rearrangement uses TRBV9 and TRBJ2-3, with 12 bases that match TRBD1. Germline V gene lookup returns CDR1 SGDLS and CDR2 YYNGEE. Unmatched junction bases numbered 5, after V lost 3 bases and J lost 3 bases. CDR3 length equals 16 residues.

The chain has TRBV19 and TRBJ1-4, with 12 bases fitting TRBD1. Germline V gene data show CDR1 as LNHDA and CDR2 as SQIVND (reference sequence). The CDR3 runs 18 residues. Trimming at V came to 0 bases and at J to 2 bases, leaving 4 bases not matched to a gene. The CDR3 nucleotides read TGTGCCAGTAGTATAGATTCGGGACAGGGGGCGACTAATGAAAAACTGTTTTTT. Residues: CASSIDSGQGATNEKLFF.

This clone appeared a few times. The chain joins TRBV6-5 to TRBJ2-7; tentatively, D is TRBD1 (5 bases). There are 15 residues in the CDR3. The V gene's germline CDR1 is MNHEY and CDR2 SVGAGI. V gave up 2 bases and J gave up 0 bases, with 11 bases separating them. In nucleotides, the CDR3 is TGTGCCAGCAGTTACCGACAGATTAGCTCCTACGAGCAGTACTTC. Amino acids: CASSYRQISSYEQYF.

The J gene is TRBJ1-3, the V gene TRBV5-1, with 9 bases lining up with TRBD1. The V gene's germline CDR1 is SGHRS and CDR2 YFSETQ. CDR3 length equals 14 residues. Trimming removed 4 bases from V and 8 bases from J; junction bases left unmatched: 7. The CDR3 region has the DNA TGCGCCAGCAGCCCGGGACAGGGTTGGCACACCATATATTTT. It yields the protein CASSPGQGWHTIYF. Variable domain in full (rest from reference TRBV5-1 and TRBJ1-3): KAGVTQTPRYLIKTRGQQVTLSCSPISGHRSVSWYQQTPGQGLQFLFEYFSETQRNKGNFPGRFSGRQFSNSRSEMNVSTLELGDSALYLCASSPGQGWHTIYFGEGSWLTVV.

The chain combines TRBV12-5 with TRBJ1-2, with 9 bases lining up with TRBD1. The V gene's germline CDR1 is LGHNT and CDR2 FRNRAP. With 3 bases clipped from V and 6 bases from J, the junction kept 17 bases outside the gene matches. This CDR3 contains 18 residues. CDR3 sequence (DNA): TGTGCTAGTGGTTTTCAACCCACGAACAGGGGGCTGGGGCATGGCTACACCTTC. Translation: CASGFQPTNRGLGHGYTF.

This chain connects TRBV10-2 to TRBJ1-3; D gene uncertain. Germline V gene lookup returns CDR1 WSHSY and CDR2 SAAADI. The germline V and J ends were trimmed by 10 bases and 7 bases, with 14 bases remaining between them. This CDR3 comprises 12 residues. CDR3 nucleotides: TGCGCCACCCCCCCGGGGATCAACACCATATATTTT. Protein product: CATPPGINTIYF.

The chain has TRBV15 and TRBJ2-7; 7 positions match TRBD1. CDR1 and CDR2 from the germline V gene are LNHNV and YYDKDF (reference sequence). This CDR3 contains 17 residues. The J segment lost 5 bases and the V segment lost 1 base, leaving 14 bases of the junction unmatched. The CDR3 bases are TGTGCCACCAGCAGAGCCTCCGTGGGCGGACAGGCTCACGAGCAGTACTTC. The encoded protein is CATSRASVGGQAHEQYF.

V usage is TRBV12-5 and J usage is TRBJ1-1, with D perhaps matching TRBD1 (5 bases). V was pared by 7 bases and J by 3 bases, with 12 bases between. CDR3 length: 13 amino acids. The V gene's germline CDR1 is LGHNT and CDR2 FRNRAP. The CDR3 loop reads CASASQGYTEAFF. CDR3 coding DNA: TGTGCTAGTGCCTCCCAGGGTTACACTGAAGCTTTCTTT.

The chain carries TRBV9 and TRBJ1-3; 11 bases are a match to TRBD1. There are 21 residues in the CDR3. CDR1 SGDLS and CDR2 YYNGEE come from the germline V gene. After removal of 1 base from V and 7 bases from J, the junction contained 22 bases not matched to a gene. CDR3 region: CASSVSLTNRGQGDPGNTIYF. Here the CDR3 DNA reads TGTGCCAGCAGCGTATCCCTTACAAATCGGGGACAGGGGGACCCCGGGAACACCATATATTTT.

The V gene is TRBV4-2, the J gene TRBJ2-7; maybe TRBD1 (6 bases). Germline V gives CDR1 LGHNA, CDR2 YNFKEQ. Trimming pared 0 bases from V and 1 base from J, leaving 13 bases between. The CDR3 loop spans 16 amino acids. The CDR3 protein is CASSQEATGNSYEQYF. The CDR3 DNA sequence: TGTGCCAGCAGCCAAGAGGCTACAGGGAATTCCTACGAGCAGTACTTC.

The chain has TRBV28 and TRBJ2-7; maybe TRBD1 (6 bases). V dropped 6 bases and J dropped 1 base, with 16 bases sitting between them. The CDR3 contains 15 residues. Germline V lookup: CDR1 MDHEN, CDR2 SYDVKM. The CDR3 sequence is CASRPTGSASYEQYF. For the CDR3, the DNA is TGTGCCAGCAGGCCTACAGGGTCGGCGTCCTACGAGCAGTACTTC. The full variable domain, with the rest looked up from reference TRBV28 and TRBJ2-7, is DVKVTQSSRYLVKRTGEKVFLECVQDMDHENMFWYRQDPGLGLRLIYFSYDVKMKEKGDIPEGYSVSREKKERFSLILESASTNQTSMYLCASRPTGSASYEQYFGPGTRLTVT.

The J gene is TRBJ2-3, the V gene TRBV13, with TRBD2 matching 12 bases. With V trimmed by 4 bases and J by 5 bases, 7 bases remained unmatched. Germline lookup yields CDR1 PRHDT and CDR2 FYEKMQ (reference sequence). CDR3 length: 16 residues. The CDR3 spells CASSYRLAGVEDTQYF. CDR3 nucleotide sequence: TGTGCCAGCAGCTATCGACTAGCGGGGGTGGAAGATACGCAGTATTTT.